This T cell receptor (beta chain) was identified during a study of shared clonotypes between healthy human individuals (dated by TCRdb to 2018 to 2021). Turning to the overall study: The cohort included three men and two women between 18 and 49 years of age. Libraries were prepared and TCR repertoires were sequenced by different laboratories using diverse techniques, in order to increase sequencing depth and limit assay-specific biases. Per donor, leukapheresis produced somewhere between about 0.94 and 8.9 billion PBMCs. The study deeply sequenced blood TCR repertoires of about 5 healthy adults to estimate repertoire size and the extent of clonotype sharing between individuals. For each donor, three plates each were used for CD4 naive and CD4 memory, two plates were used for CD8 naive, and one plate was used for CD8 memory. Overall study results and their limits: Pairwise subsampling led to the expectation that sequencing depth would affect the degree of clonotype sharing among donors. Because the study included a small number of donors, the genetic and exposure-history diversity represented was limited. Sampling was restricted to blood, and TCR repertoires in tissue are likely to differ from TCR repertoires in blood. Naive subsets generally had larger estimated clonotype richness than memory subsets did. Rarefaction of sorted-subset datasets indicated incomplete sequencing despite the large sequencing depth. Clonotypes shared by all four sorted-subset donors showed higher generation probabilities than non-shared clonotypes. Across four donors, approximately 4.9% of naive CD4, roughly 3.8% of naive CD8, under 2.5% of memory CD4, and approximately 0.4% of memory CD8 clonotypes were shared.

CD8 naive samples were obtained by positive selection for CCR7 among CD45RO-negative cells, yielding a CD45RA+CCR7+ population from which TemRA cells were excluded. Healthy HIV-negative adults with no recently reported acute infections or vaccinations were included as donors. Every donor was a Caucasian adult residing in Nashville, Tennessee, USA. After blood collection by leukapheresis, PBMCs were isolated using Ficoll-Histopaque density gradient centrifugation and then cryopreserved in the vapor phase of liquid nitrogen. Analytical flow cytometry was used to check the purity and quantity of each magnetically sorted T cell population. Genomic DNA was isolated from every sorted fraction and measured by UV absorbance on a Nanodrop 2000c. V loses 3 bases, J loses 4 bases, and the germline ends lie 18 bases apart. The germline V gene provides CDR1 SGHTA and CDR2 FQGNSA. From cysteine to phenylalanine, the CDR3 is 16 amino acids long. The entry retains the CDR3 DNA only, 48 bases that are in frame from base 1.

A remark on this clone: It has no known antigen specificity. No base quality information exists; no much larger clone differs at one position.

Using the deep immunoSEQ assay, multiplex PCR amplified TCR CDR3 regions from genomic DNA. Extracted genomic DNA from each cell subset was spread evenly across all wells of several immunoSEQ 96-well plates, with each plate serving as a replicate. Each replicate PCR for sorted subsets received about 180 ng genomic DNA, equal to tens of thousands of T cell genomes. Purified libraries were measured with a Qubit 3.0 fluorometer, size-checked on a Bioanalyzer 2100, and measured again with the KAPA Library Quantification kit. Every immunoSEQ 96-well plate was sequenced on a dedicated single-read 150-cycle Illumina NextSeq 550 flow cell. The study's own analysis went as follows. Because the immunoSEQ output included only junctional sequences and no quality scores, the filtering could not be the same as the filtering used for full-length reads. Sequences were annotated with PyIR, a Python wrapper for IgBLAST v1.9, and V/J genes and CDR3 were assigned using IMGT germline references. Reads with weak V/J assignments (E-value above 1e-6), missing CDR3, stop codons, out-of-frame junctions, or ambiguous translated residues were removed. V3J clonotypes were defined as sequences sharing an identical inferred V gene, J gene, and CDR3 amino acid sequence. Percentage overlap between repertoires was computed as shared unique clonotypes divided by the size of the smaller repertoire. Three approaches were used to assess repertoire richness: RTK rarefaction, the Chao1 estimator, and Recon v2.1 estimates of unobserved clonotypes. Generation probabilities were computed with OLGA for all TCRbeta clonotypes obtained by the gDNA method from a handful of donors. Entries here come from immuneACCESS through TCRdb and include only in-frame sequences with V and J called. Some clones fail to appear in such tables; in the studies checked, an unresolved V gene covers under half of the shortfall, and the cause of the remainder is unknown. V, J and clone size are taken as reported in that table, and D and trimming were inferred from the DNA itself. The sample contains around 1.9 million clones, 93% of them found a single time. The ten largest clones add up to around 1.7% of the sample.

Source material: naive CD8+ T cells from PBMCs. The cell subset or site label corresponds to: CD45RA+CCR7+. The clonotype originates from a man aged 18 to 29 in good health. Some clones in this sample may be carry-over from other donors' samples. Recombination connected TRBV7-2 to TRBJ1-1; TRBD1 is a weak D gene call, 6 bases matching. The CDR3: CASSFLGWGAGTEAFF. Here is the DNA: TGTGCCAGCAGCTTTTTGGGCTGGGGGGCAGGCACTGAAGCTTTCTTT.